This TCR beta chain was profiled in a study of cytomegalovirus exposure and HLA in healthy donors. Overall study findings and caveats: In a later analysis, HLA-associated TCR beta chains were more clonally expanded than equally common others.

V was trimmed by 9 bases and J by 2 bases, leaving 8 bases between them. The CDR3 consists of 12 residues. Germline V lookup: CDR1 LNHDA, CDR2 SQIVND (reference sequence). This clone was counted between two and nine times. Antigen specificity is unknown. Primers: 60 Vbeta forward and 13 Jbeta reverse. Assay: immunoSEQ multiplex PCR; the TCRdb copy retains only in-frame clones and omits some. Among around 130,000 clones listed, around 77% were seen once. The sample taken for sequencing was PBMCs. The genes are TRBV19 and TRBJ1-5; tentative D call: TRBD1 (6 bases). The receptor was isolated from a man in his forties or fifties in good health and CMV-seronegative. The CDR3 DNA reads TGTGCCAGCCGACAGGGCAATCAGCCCCAGCATTTT. It encodes CASRQGNQPQHF. Supplemented by reference TRBV19 and TRBJ1-5, the full variable domain reads DGGITQSPKYLFRKEGQNVTLSCEQNLNHDAMYWYRQDPGQGLRLIYYSQIVNDFQKGDIAEGYSVSREKKESFPLTVTSAQKNPTAFYLCASRQGNQPQHFGDGTRLSIL.